One sample yielded the 21 T cell receptor beta chains listed below, sequenced in a study of blood T cell repertoires in COVID-19 (dated by TCRdb to between 2020 and 2021). To prepare the library, the immunoSEQ multiplex PCR assay was applied. In its TCRdb copy, this immuneACCESS table keeps in-frame sequences only and misses some clones. Where compared with another copy, unresolved V genes explain less than half of these, and the others have no known cause. This sample lists fewer than 350,000 clones; 65% to 90% were detected once. The ten largest clones represent about an eighth of the sample. Sequences were obtained from peripheral blood. These receptors all stem from a woman aged 70 to 79 with COVID-19, enrolled during active disease.

This chain joins TRBV5-1 and TRBJ1-2; 7 bases map to TRBD1. Germline loops: CDR1 SGHRS, CDR2 YFSETQ. With V trimmed by 0 bases and J by 8 bases, 4 bases remained unmatched. The CDR3 is 13 residues long. The CDR3 sequence is CASSLGGQVGYTF. CDR3 coding DNA: TGCGCCAGCAGCTTGGGAGGACAGGTGGGCTACACCTTC.

Written as DNA, the CDR3 is TGTGCCACCAGTGATTCTACAGCGAACACTGAAGCTTTCTTT. The encoded protein is CATSDSTANTEAFF. The chain recombines TRBV24-1 with TRBJ1-1; D gene ambiguous. This CDR3 region has 14 residues. V was trimmed by 2 bases and J by 1 base, leaving 7 bases between them. The germline CDR1 and CDR2 sequences are KGHDR and SFDVKD.

The V call is TRBV20-1, the J call TRBJ2-7; a weak D match, TRBD2 (6 bases). Germline CDR1 is DFQATT and CDR2 is SNEGSKA (reference sequence). The CDR3 spans 13 residues. Trimming shortened V by 3 bases and J by 7 bases, and 16 bases separated the two germline ends. The CDR3: CSASSAGGWEQYF. The DNA for the CDR3 is TGCAGTGCTAGTAGTGCTGGGGGGTGGGAGCAGTACTTC.

This chain links TRBV6-5 with TRBJ2-7, with 7 positions matching TRBD2. Germline V CDR1 and CDR2: MNHEY, SVGAGI. After removal of 4 bases from V and 0 bases from J, the junction contained 6 bases not matched to a gene. CDR3 length equals 15 residues. This CDR3 is CASSSAAGSSYEQYF. Written as DNA, the CDR3 is TGTGCCAGCAGTTCCGCAGCGGGGTCCTCCTACGAGCAGTACTTC.

V is TRBV11-2 and J is TRBJ2-2; 9 bases are shared with TRBD1. CDR1 is SGHAT, CDR2 FQNNGV, per germline. V shed 3 bases, J shed 1 base, and the junction held 0 bases outside the gene matches. The CDR3 consists of 15 residues. The DNA for the CDR3 is TGTGCCAGCAGCTTGGGACAGGGGAACACCGGGGAGCTGTTTTTT. Its protein is CASSLGQGNTGELFF.

J is TRBJ2-5 and V is TRBV9; D unresolved. CDR3 size: 13 residues. Germline V lookup: CDR1 SGDLS, CDR2 YYNGEE. Between the trimmed V and J ends, which lost 1 base and 3 bases, there was a span of 7 bases. The CDR3 here is CASSVWPEETQYF. The CDR3 DNA is TGTGCCAGCAGCGTATGGCCCGAAGAGACCCAGTACTTC.

The CDR3 sequence is CASSLGLAQNTEAFF. In DNA form, the CDR3 reads TGTGCCAGCAGCTTAGGTCTCGCACAAAACACTGAAGCTTTCTTT. This sequence joins TRBV11-2 and TRBJ1-1; unclear D gene. Germline CDR1 SGHAT, CDR2 FQNNGV. Trimming took 1 base from V and 2 from J, leaving 11 bases between them. The CDR3 loop spans 15 amino acids.

DNA of the CDR3: TGTGCCAGCAGCTCCTTTGCTAGCCGAGGCTACGAGCAGTACTTC. Protein sequence: CASSSFASRGYEQYF. V gene TRBV7-9 combines with J gene TRBJ2-7; the D gene is possibly TRBD2 (5 bases). Germline V CDR1 and CDR2: SEHNR, FQNEAQ (reference sequence). The CDR3 loop spans 15 amino acids. Deletions cut 4 bases from V and 3 bases from J, with 16 bases between.

The V and J genes are TRBV24-1 and TRBJ2-3; TRBD2 aligns across 8 bases. Germline V CDR1 and CDR2: KGHDR, SFDVKD. The ends lost 4 bases at V and 8 bases at J; junction bases unmatched: 10. This CDR3 is built from 15 residues. In DNA form, the CDR3 reads TGTGCCACCAGTGAGCCAGCGGGGGCCCATGGTACGCAGTATTTT. As protein: CATSEPAGAHGTQYF.

The V call is TRBV5-1, the J call TRBJ1-6, with 11 bases identical to TRBD1. Germline V gene sequence: CDR1 SGHRS, CDR2 YFSETQ. V was clipped by 4 bases and J by 10 bases; unmatched bases: 4. The CDR3 length is 14 residues. CDR3 sequence reads: CASSQGTGGSPLHF. CDR3 DNA: TGCGCCAGCAGCCAGGGGACAGGGGGATCACCCCTCCACTTT. The entire variable domain, with the rest obtained from reference TRBV5-1 and TRBJ1-6, is as follows: KAGVTQTPRYLIKTRGQQVTLSCSPISGHRSVSWYQQTPGQGLQFLFEYFSETQRNKGNFPGRFSGRQFSNSRSEMNVSTLELGDSALYLCASSQGTGGSPLHFGNGTRLTVT.

This sequence joins TRBV28 and TRBJ1-5, with D perhaps matching TRBD1 (6 bases). CDR3 size: 16 residues. The germline CDR1 and CDR2 sequences are MDHEN and SYDVKM. V was pared by 3 bases and J by 2 bases, with 14 bases between. Written as DNA, the CDR3 is TGTGCCAGCAGTTTCGACAGGTCGCGGGGCAATCAGCCCCAGCATTTT. This encodes CASSFDRSRGNQPQHF.

The V call is TRBV19, the J call TRBJ1-2; 7 bases match TRBD1. The junction had 6 bases not matched to a gene; V was cut back by 0 bases and J by 5 bases. CDR1 and CDR2 from the germline V gene are LNHDA and SQIVND (reference sequence). The CDR3 sequence is 15 residues long. CDR3 DNA sequence: TGTGCCAGTAGTATAGATGTACAGGGGTGGTATGGCTACACCTTC. Translating it yields CASSIDVQGWYGYTF.

CDR3 residues: CASSSFPRGLSNEQFF. The CDR3 nucleotides are TGTGCCAGCAGCTCCTTCCCCCGGGGGTTGAGCAATGAGCAGTTCTTC. The chain uses TRBV5-6 and TRBJ2-1; weak D call: TRBD2 (6 bases). V was shortened by 3 bases and J by 6 bases, with 19 bases between the two germline ends. CDR3 length: 16 residues. CDR1 and CDR2 from the germline V gene are SGHDT and YYEEEE.

The rearrangement uses TRBV5-1 and TRBJ2-1; a weak D match, TRBD1 (5 bases). Germline assignment: CDR1 SGHRS and CDR2 YFSETQ. V dropped 2 bases and J dropped 3 bases, with 12 bases sitting between them. The CDR3 runs to 15 residues. For the CDR3, the DNA is TGCGCCAGCAGCTTCCAGGGTCGGATCTACAATGAGCAGTTCTTC. Protein product: CASSFQGRIYNEQFF.

The chain employs TRBV5-5 and TRBJ2-4, with TRBD1 as a possible D gene (5 bases). The CDR3 is made up of 15 amino acids. Germline assignment: CDR1 SGHKS and CDR2 YYEKEE (reference sequence). Trimming pared 4 bases from V and 7 bases from J, leaving 18 bases between. CDR3 DNA sequence: TGTGCCAGCAGCGCACCAGGGTTTTTGAGGAACATTCAGTACTTC. Its protein is CASSAPGFLRNIQYF.

The chain links TRBV10-1 to TRBJ2-1; TRBD1 matches 7 bases. This CDR3 is built from 13 residues. V lost 5 bases and J lost 4; bases outside the gene matches: 2. Germline-derived CDR1 and CDR2 are WNHNN and SYGVQD (reference sequence). The DNA of the CDR3 is TGCGCCAGCAGTCGACAGGGTTACAATGAGCAGTTCTTC. Protein: CASSRQGYNEQFF.

The chain joins TRBV12-3 or TRBV12-4 to TRBJ2-1, with TRBD1 matching over 8 bases. V trimming: 6 bases; J trimming: 7 bases; junction bases outside the gene matches: 2. The length of the CDR3 is 12 residues. DNA of the CDR3: TGTGCCAGCAGACGACAGGGGAATGAGCAGTTCTTC. Translation: CASRRQGNEQFF.

The chain has TRBV19 and TRBJ2-7, with TRBD2 matching over 8 bases. Germline-derived CDR1 and CDR2 are LNHDA and SQIVND (reference sequence). The CDR3 contains 14 residues. J was trimmed by 4 bases and V by 5 bases; bases with no gene match: 7. In DNA form, the CDR3 reads TGTGCCAGTAGTGGCGGGGGGCTCTTTTACGAGCAGTACTTC. It encodes CASSGGGLFYEQYF.

V and J are TRBV7-3 and TRBJ2-1, with no clear D. Trimming cost V 5 bases and J 10 bases, with 18 bases left between them. The CDR3 length is 14 residues. Germline V gives CDR1 SGHTA, CDR2 FQGTGA. CDR3 amino acids: CASSPNQDSREQFF. The CDR3 nucleotides are TGTGCCAGCAGCCCAAACCAAGACTCCCGGGAGCAGTTCTTC.

This clone occurred a few times. The chain uses TRBV10-1 and TRBJ2-2; no definite D call. V was clipped by 3 bases and J by 5 bases, with 13 bases between them. The CDR3 has 15 amino acids. From germline, CDR1 is WNHNN and CDR2 SYGVQD (reference sequence). The CDR3 spells CASSDPTPGTGELFF. CDR3 DNA sequence: TGCGCCAGCAGTGACCCTACTCCTGGTACCGGGGAGCTGTTTTTT.

The chain recombines TRBV5-6 with TRBJ1-1, with D possibly TRBD1 on 6 matching bases. The length of the CDR3 is 16 residues. The ends were cut back, 4 bases at V and 4 bases at J, with 20 bases in the middle. CDR1 is SGHDT, CDR2 YYEEEE, per germline. The CDR3 sequence: CASSRPGQGSITEAFF. CDR3 sequence (DNA): TGTGCCAGCAGCCGCCCCGGCCAGGGGAGTATCACTGAAGCTTTCTTT.